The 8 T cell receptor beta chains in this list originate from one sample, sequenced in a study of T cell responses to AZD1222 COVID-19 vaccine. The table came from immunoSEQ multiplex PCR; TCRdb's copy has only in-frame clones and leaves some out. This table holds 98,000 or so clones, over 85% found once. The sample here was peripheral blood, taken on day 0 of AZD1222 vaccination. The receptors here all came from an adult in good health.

This chain's CDR3 is CASRTTGVPGELFF. CDR3 coding DNA: TGTGCCAGCAGAACAACAGGGGTGCCCGGGGAGCTGTTTTTT. This chain joins TRBV6-5 and TRBJ2-2, with TRBD1 identical over 7 bases. The CDR3 spans 14 residues. From germline, CDR1 is MNHEY and CDR2 SVGAGI. V shed 6 bases and J 6 bases; nucleotides not matched to a gene: 7.

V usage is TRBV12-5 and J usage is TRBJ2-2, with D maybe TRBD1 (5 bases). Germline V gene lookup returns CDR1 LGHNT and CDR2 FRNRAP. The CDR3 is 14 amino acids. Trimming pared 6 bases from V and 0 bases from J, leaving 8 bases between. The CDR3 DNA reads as TGTGCTAGTGGGACAGATACGAACACCGGGGAGCTGTTTTTT. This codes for CASGTDTNTGELFF.

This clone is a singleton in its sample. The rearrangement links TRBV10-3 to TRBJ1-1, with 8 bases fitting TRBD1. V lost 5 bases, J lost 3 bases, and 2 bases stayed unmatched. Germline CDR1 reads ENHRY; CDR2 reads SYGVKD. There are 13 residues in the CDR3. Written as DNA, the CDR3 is TGTGCCATCAGTTACAGGGGGGACACTGAAGCTTTCTTT. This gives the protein CAISYRGDTEAFF.

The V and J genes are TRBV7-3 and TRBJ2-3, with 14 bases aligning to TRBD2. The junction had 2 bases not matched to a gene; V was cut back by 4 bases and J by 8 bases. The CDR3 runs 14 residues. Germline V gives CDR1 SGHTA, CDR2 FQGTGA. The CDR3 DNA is TGTGCCAGCAGCTCCGGACTAGCGGGAGGTACGCAGTATTTT. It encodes CASSSGLAGGTQYF.

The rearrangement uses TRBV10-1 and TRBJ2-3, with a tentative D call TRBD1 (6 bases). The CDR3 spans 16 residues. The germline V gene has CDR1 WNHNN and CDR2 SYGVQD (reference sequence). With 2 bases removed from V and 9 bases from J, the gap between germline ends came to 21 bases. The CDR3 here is CASSEDTSALRGTQYF. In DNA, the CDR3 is TGCGCCAGCAGTGAGGATACTAGTGCCCTCAGGGGCACGCAGTATTTT.

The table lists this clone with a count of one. The CDR3 loop is CASSALGYEQFF. The CDR3 nucleotides read TGTGCCAGCAGCGCCCTAGGGTATGAGCAGTTCTTC. The chain couples TRBV9 to TRBJ2-1; D remains ambiguous. Germline assignment: CDR1 SGDLS and CDR2 YYNGEE. V lost 3 bases, J lost 8 bases, and 9 bases lay in between. This CDR3 comprises 12 residues.

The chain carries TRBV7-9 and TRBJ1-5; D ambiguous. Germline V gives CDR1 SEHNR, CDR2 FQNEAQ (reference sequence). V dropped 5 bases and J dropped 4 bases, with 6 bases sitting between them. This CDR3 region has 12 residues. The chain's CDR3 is CASSPINQPQHF. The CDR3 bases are TGTGCCAGCAGCCCCATTAATCAGCCCCAGCATTTT.

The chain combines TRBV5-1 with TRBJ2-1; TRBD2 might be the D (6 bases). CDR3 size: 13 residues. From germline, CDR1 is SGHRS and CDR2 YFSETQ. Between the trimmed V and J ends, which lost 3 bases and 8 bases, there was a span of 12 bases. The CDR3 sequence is CASSWELAYEQFF. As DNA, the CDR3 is TGCGCCAGCAGCTGGGAACTAGCTTATGAGCAGTTCTTC.